This record concerns one T cell receptor beta chain sequence. Antigen unknown. Profiling relied on immunoSEQ multiplex PCR, and the TCRdb table lists in-frame clones only, not all of them. This sample has nearly 95,000 clones, with approximately 86% found just once. This sample stems from a study of Ad26.COV2.S vaccination and SARS-CoV-2 variants. The CDR3 has 15 amino acids. CDR1 and CDR2 from the germline V gene are LNHDA and SQIVND (reference sequence). V was clipped by 0 bases and J by 2 bases, with 10 bases between them. Study conclusions and caveats: Spike-specific TCR breadth ran higher among vaccine recipients than placebo recipients. Estimates derived from TCR breadth and depth analyses may have underestimated total T cell responses. Placebo recipients and vaccine recipients were similar in non-spike TCR breadth.

The sample in question was peripheral blood, obtained after recovery from COVID-19. This TCR was recovered from a human donor who had recovered from COVID-19. The V and J genes are TRBV19 and TRBJ2-5; a possible D gene is TRBD1 (5 bases). This chain's CDR3 is CASSIEWGRQETQYF. The CDR3, as DNA: TGTGCCAGTAGTATAGAATGGGGCAGGCAAGAGACCCAGTACTTC.